This TCR beta chain was observed in a study of beta chain features in type 1 diabetes. General study results and limits: The naive, central memory and Treg TCRB repertoires looked more alike in patients than they did in healthy donors. Fewer insertions but more deletions were seen at VDJ junctions in type 1 diabetes patients.

In this sample, this clone turned up a few times. Its antigen is still unknown. The whole isolated RNA underwent reverse transcription, so sequencing captured expressed TCRB transcripts. The assay was immunoSEQ multiplex PCR, and TCRdb's table has in-frame clones only and misses some. The repertoire consists of 200,000 to 250,000 clones, with 25% to 35% occurring once and the leading ten covering roughly 4%. The CDR3 runs to 15 residues. V trimming: 7 bases; J trimming: 4 bases; junction bases outside the gene matches: 12. Per the germline V gene, CDR1 is MNHEY and CDR2 is SVGAGI. The clonotype was recovered from a man aged 30 to 39 in good health. The sample taken for sequencing was central memory CD4+ T cells from blood. This chain joins TRBV6-5 and TRBJ1-2, with 7 bases lining up with TRBD1. The chain's CDR3 is CASTRQGIGSYGYTF. CDR3 in DNA: TGTGCCAGCACTAGACAGGGTATCGGTAGCTATGGCTACACCTTC.